This is a list of T cell receptor beta chains from one sample in a study of T cell changes during pregnancy in multiple sclerosis. The repertoire was sequenced with immunoSEQ multiplex PCR; TCRdb's copy has only in-frame clones and lacks some. Of 85,000 to 120,000 clones listed, around 93% were seen once; the top ten hold roughly 1.5%. The sample was peripheral blood, taken after pregnancy. The receptors shown here come from a female donor with multiple sclerosis, enrolled in a pregnancy study. CDR3s include the opening cysteine and the closing phenylalanine or tryptophan. A D gene is named only where the DNA matches it firmly. Clone size is shown for a subset of rows, as once, few, many or a class of expanded clone.

d_call	v_call	j_call	clone_size	cdr3_nt	cdr3_aa
TRBD1	TRBV7-9	TRBJ1-5	NA	TGTGCCAGCAGCCCAACCAAGGGGGCAGCCCAGCATTTT	CASSPTKGAAQHF
TRBD2	TRBV30	TRBJ2-5	NA	TGTGCCTGGAGTGAGGGGGCGGGAGGGCCGGGTGAGACCCAGTACTTC	CAWSEGAGGPGETQYF
TRBD2	TRBV27	TRBJ2-1	NA	TGTGCCAGCAGTTTATCCCTCACTAGCGGGGGCAATGAGCAGTTCTTC	CASSLSLTSGGNEQFF
NA	TRBV10-3	TRBJ1-2	NA	TGTGCCATCAGTCAAGCAGGGGCCCGGGATGGCTACACCTTC	CAISQAGARDGYTF
NA	TRBV28	TRBJ1-4	once	TGTGCCAGCAGTCGCGACATGTTTGGTAATGAAAAACTGTTTTTT	CASSRDMFGNEKLFF
NA	TRBV10-1	TRBJ2-1	NA	TGCGCCAGCAGTGACGGAGGGGCTCGTGTGAACAATGAGCAGTTCTTC	CASSDGGARVNNEQFF
TRBD1	TRBV6-6	TRBJ1-5	NA	TGTGCCTCGGGAGGGGGCGATCAGCCCCAGCATTTT	CASGGGDQPQHF
NA	TRBV19	TRBJ1-1	NA	TGTGCCAGTAGTAGGGGGCCCACTGAAGCTTTCTTT	CASSRGPTEAFF
NA	TRBV4-2	TRBJ2-3	NA	TGTGCCAGCAGCCAAGATCGAGGCGTTTCTAGCACAGATACGCAGTATTTT	CASSQDRGVSSTDTQYF
TRBD1	TRBV11-2	TRBJ1-1	NA	TGTGCCAGCAGCCGGACAGGGAGGGCGAACACTGAAGCTTTCTTT	CASSRTGRANTEAFF
TRBD1	TRBV9	TRBJ1-2	NA	TGTGCCAGCAGCGCGCAGGCGACAGGGCAGGAAGGCTACACCTTC	CASSAQATGQEGYTF
NA	TRBV6-1	TRBJ1-5	few	TGTGCCAGCCAAACAGGTACTACGGGCAATCAGCCCCAGCATTTT	CASQTGTTGNQPQHF
NA	TRBV18	TRBJ1-1	NA	TGTGCCAGCTCACCACCGGCGGAGGGGAACACTGAAGCTTTCTTT	CASSPPAEGNTEAFF
TRBD1	TRBV4-1	TRBJ1-5	few	TGCGCCAGCAGCCAAGAGTTTATTGGACAGGGCGCATACAGCAATCAGCCCCAGCATTTT	CASSQEFIGQGAYSNQPQHF
TRBD1	TRBV10-3	TRBJ2-5	NA	TGTGCCATCAGTGCTAGGACAGGAGACCAAGAGACCCAGTACTTC	CAISARTGDQETQYF
NA	TRBV27	TRBJ2-7	NA	TGTGCCAGCAGTTTATTCCAGGGATACGAGCAGTACTTC	CASSLFQGYEQYF
NA	TRBV19	TRBJ2-2	NA	TGTGCCAGTAGGAGGAGGGAGTACACCGGGGAGCTGTTTTTT	CASRRREYTGELFF
NA	TRBV6-1	TRBJ1-5	NA	TGTGCCAGCAAAGAACAGGCCAGATTCAATCAGCCCCAGCATTTT	CASKEQARFNQPQHF
NA	TRBV27	TRBJ2-1	NA	TGTGCCAGCAGTCTTTATACGGGACAACCACCCTACAATGAGCAGTTCTTC	CASSLYTGQPPYNEQFF
TRBD1	TRBV9	TRBJ2-2	NA	TGTGCCAGCAGCGTACAGGGGGTAGGGAACACCGGGGAGCTGTTTTTT	CASSVQGVGNTGELFF
NA	TRBV7-8	TRBJ1-2	NA	TGTGCCAGCAGCTTCGCCAGGACTAACTATGGCTACACCTTC	CASSFARTNYGYTF
TRBD1	TRBV6-7	TRBJ2-1	NA	TGTGCCAGCAGCCTTACTCCGGGACAGGGTTACTACAATGAGCAGTTCTTC	CASSLTPGQGYYNEQFF
NA	TRBV7-9	TRBJ1-2	NA	TGTGCCAGCAGCTTGATGGCTTCCGATGGCTACACCTTC	CASSLMASDGYTF
TRBD1	TRBV15	TRBJ1-6	NA	TGTGCCACCAGCAGAGATCGAAACAGGGGAAATTCACCCCTCCACTTT	CATSRDRNRGNSPLHF
TRBD2	TRBV5-1	TRBJ2-1	once	TGCGCCAGCAGCTTGAGGACTAGCGGTCTGAATGAGCAGTTCTTC	CASSLRTSGLNEQFF
NA	TRBV27	TRBJ1-2	NA	TGTGCCAGCAGTTTATCAGGCGGGGAACATGGCTACACCTTC	CASSLSGGEHGYTF
TRBD1	TRBV9	TRBJ2-2	NA	TGTGCCAGCAGCGTAGGGGGTCCAGGACAGGGGGCGCTTACCGGGGAGCTGTTTTTT	CASSVGGPGQGALTGELFF
NA	TRBV7-3	TRBJ2-2	NA	TGTGCCAGCAGGCCGGACCCCAGGGACACCGGGGAGCTGTTTTTT	CASRPDPRDTGELFF
TRBD1	TRBV9	TRBJ1-2	NA	TGTGCCAGCAGTCGACAGGGTGGGTCTAACTATGGCTACACCTTC	CASSRQGGSNYGYTF
NA	TRBV7-2	TRBJ1-5	NA	TGTGCCAGCAGCTTCGGGGAATGGGGAAGCAATCAGCCCCAGCATTTT	CASSFGEWGSNQPQHF
NA	TRBV7-2	TRBJ1-6	many	TGTGCCAGCAGTTTCCCGAGCGCAATCTATAATTCACCCCTCCACTTT	CASSFPSAIYNSPLHF
TRBD2	TRBV6-1	TRBJ2-3	NA	TGTGCCAGCAGTCCCGGGACTAGCAGCACAGATACGCAGTATTTT	CASSPGTSSTDTQYF
NA	TRBV7-9	TRBJ2-7	NA	TGTGCCAGCAGCTTGACAGGAATTACCTACGAGCAGTACTTC	CASSLTGITYEQYF
NA	TRBV6-6	TRBJ1-5	NA	TGTGCCAGCACCGGGGGCAATCAGCCCCAGCATTTT	CASTGGNQPQHF
TRBD1	TRBV18	TRBJ2-7	NA	TGTGCCAGCTCACGGAAACCGGGACAGGACTACGAGCAGTACTTC	CASSRKPGQDYEQYF
TRBD1	TRBV19	TRBJ1-5	NA	TGTGCCAGTAGTCCCCGTCCCCCCTACCGGGACAGCGTTTCCCTTAGCAATCAGCCCCAGCATTTT	CASSPRPPYRDSVSLSNQPQHF
NA	TRBV6-6	TRBJ2-2	NA	TGTGCCAGCAGTACCCACAGCACCAGAAACACCGGGGAGCTGTTTTTT	CASSTHSTRNTGELFF
TRBD2	TRBV5-1	TRBJ2-1	NA	TGCGCCAGCAGCTTTAGCGGGGGGGTCTTGGGTGAGCAGTTCTTC	CASSFSGGVLGEQFF
NA	TRBV9	TRBJ2-7	NA	TGTGCCAGCAGCCAAGGGGGAGACTCCTACGAGCAGTACTTC	CASSQGGDSYEQYF
NA	TRBV28	TRBJ2-1	NA	TGTGCCAGCAGCCTCCGTCCGGGTGAGCAGTTCTTC	CASSLRPGEQFF
NA	TRBV5-6	TRBJ2-1	NA	TGTGCCAGCAGCTTGGGGCTAGCCAGTGAGCAGTTCTTC	CASSLGLASEQFF
NA	TRBV19	TRBJ1-1	NA	TGTGCCAGTAGGGGGGGGGTTCGCTCTGAAGCTTTCTTT	CASRGGVRSEAFF
NA	TRBV19	TRBJ1-6	NA	TGTGCCAGTAATTCCGGGACTATCAATTCACCCCTCCACTTT	CASNSGTINSPLHF
NA	TRBV5-4	TRBJ1-2	NA	TGTGCCAGCAGCCAGACAGGCTATGGCTACACCTTC	CASSQTGYGYTF
TRBD2	TRBV28	TRBJ2-1	NA	TGTGCCAGCAGTTTAGGGACTAGCGGGAGTATCGATGAGCAGTTCTTC	CASSLGTSGSIDEQFF
NA	TRBV2	TRBJ1-3	NA	TGTGCCAGCAGTGAGGCAGGGCTCGGAAACACCATATATTTT	CASSEAGLGNTIYF
TRBD1	TRBV7-2	TRBJ1-5	NA	TGTGCCAGCAGCCCCCGACAGGGGGTCGGTCAGCCCCAGCATTTT	CASSPRQGVGQPQHF
NA	TRBV6-1	TRBJ1-2	NA	TGTGCCAGCAGAACAGACCCTTATGGCTACACCTTC	CASRTDPYGYTF
TRBD1	TRBV25-1	TRBJ2-3	NA	TGTGCCAGCAGCAGGGGGCGCGACACAGATACGCAGTATTTT	CASSRGRDTDTQYF
TRBD1	TRBV10-3	TRBJ2-1	NA	TGTGCCACTGCAGCTGACAGGGCCAGTGAGCAGTTCTTC	CATAADRASEQFF
NA	TRBV6-1	TRBJ1-2	NA	TGTGCCAGCAGTGAAGTGGGGAGAACCAACTATGGCTACACCTTC	CASSEVGRTNYGYTF